This T cell receptor beta chain was identified in a study of T cells in Graves' hyperthyroidism and ophthalmopathy. Turning to the study itself: Blood was drawn when the patient was first diagnosed and still untreated.

Study-level results: Most expanded thyroid clonotypes above 0.001 also appeared in blood.

This clonotype has at least ten counts. What it binds is unknown. This CDR3 has 13 residues. V was pared by 1 base and J by 2 bases, with 2 bases of the junction left unmatched. Germline V lookup: CDR1 DFQATT, CDR2 SNEGSKA (reference sequence). Amplification of TCR beta CDR3 regions used RNA as the template. A set of HTBI primers served as the primers for a first-round RT-PCR of the TCR CDR3. Each CDR3 protein is one row after TCRdb ran MiXCR on the multiplex PCR reads. This table holds some 760,000 distinct CDR3 sequences, approximately 14% found once. Graves' hyperthyroidism showing no ophthalmopathy progression within 18 months was considered stable.

The receptor was derived from a woman between 18 and 30 years old with Graves' hyperthyroidism. The chain is built from TRBV20-1 and TRBJ2-7, with 7 bases lining up with TRBD2. Input material: blood. This chain's CDR3 is CSARGGSAYEQYF. In DNA form, the CDR3 reads TGCAGTGCTAGAGGCGGGAGCGCCTACGAGCAGTACTTC.